A single sample is the source of the 30 T cell receptor beta chains below, sequenced in a study of naive and memory T cell subsets. The beta constant-region primer was an equimolar mix of two oligonucleotides covering TRBC1 and TRBC2. TCRdb redid the calling of the UMI-ligation and nested PCR reads with MiXCR, one entry per CDR3 protein. The sample has 84,000 or so distinct CDR3 sequences, 7% seen once. What was sequenced was central memory CD4+ T cells from blood. Receptor source: a human donor in good health.

The sample holds many counts of this clonotype. The rearrangement uses TRBV12-3 or TRBV12-4 and TRBJ1-2, with D possibly matching TRBD1 (5 bases). The V and J ends lost 6 bases and 1 base respectively, with 15 bases between them. The CDR3 consists of 15 residues. The CDR3 loop is CASRGVLVGNYGYTF. The DNA of the CDR3 is TGTGCCAGCAGGGGGGTTTTGGTCGGTAACTATGGCTACACCTTC.

This sequence joins TRBV6-2 or TRBV6-3 and TRBJ1-6; D not certain. CDR1 is MNHEY and CDR2 is SVGEGT in the germline V gene. The CDR3 spans 14 residues. Trimming removed 2 bases from V and 8 bases from J, with 10 bases in between. CDR3 sequence reads: CASSYNGLDSPLHF. CDR3 DNA sequence: TGTGCCAGCAGTTACAACGGTCTCGATTCACCCCTCCACTTT.

This clonotype was found many times. The genes are TRBV18 and TRBJ1-1, with D possibly TRBD1 on 6 matching bases. Germline assignment: CDR1 KGHSH and CDR2 LQKENI. Trimming left V 1 base short and J 4 bases short, with 13 bases between. The length of the CDR3 is 15 residues. CDR3 loop: CASSPHRDQSTEAFF. Written as DNA, the CDR3 is TGTGCCAGCTCACCACACAGGGATCAGAGCACTGAAGCTTTCTTT.

This clonotype came up many times. J is TRBJ1-1 and V is TRBV27; 8 bases fit TRBD1. Germline trimming cut 5 bases from V and 4 bases from J; bases unmatched to any gene: 9. The CDR3 has 15 residues. Germline V lookup: CDR1 MNHEY, CDR2 SMNVEV (reference sequence). CDR3 DNA sequence: TGTGCCAGCAGTAACTACAGGGGGACAGGCACTGAAGCTTTCTTT. Translating gives CASSNYRGTGTEAFF.

This clonotype was counted a few times. This chain connects TRBV10-3 to TRBJ1-1, with D tentatively TRBD1 (5 bases). Germline lookup yields CDR1 ENHRY and CDR2 SYGVKD. V lost 2 bases, J lost 11 bases, and 12 bases lay in between. The CDR3 spans 12 residues. Written as DNA, the CDR3 is TGTGCCATCAGTGAGGAACAGTGGGGGGCTTTCTTT. Its protein is CAISEEQWGAFF.

The sample holds many counts of this clonotype. This chain connects TRBV18 to TRBJ1-2; 8 bases agree with TRBD1. The germline V gene has CDR1 KGHSH and CDR2 LQKENI. This CDR3 is built from 15 residues. V lost 3 bases and J lost 5; bases outside the gene matches: 8. The CDR3 DNA is TGTGCCAGCTCACCCTTGGACAGGGTACAGTATGGCTACACCTTC. It is translated as CASSPLDRVQYGYTF.

A few counts support this clonotype. This rearrangement joins TRBV7-9 to TRBJ1-1; D call uncertain. The V end lost 7 bases, the J end lost 3 bases, and 12 bases lay between the germline ends. Germline CDR1 SEHNR, CDR2 FQNEAQ (reference sequence). This CDR3 has 13 amino acids. The CDR3 protein is CASTEGWDTEAFF. For the CDR3, the DNA is TGTGCCAGCACCGAGGGCTGGGACACTGAAGCTTTCTTT.

The chain links TRBV5-4 to TRBJ2-3; TRBD2 aligns across 14 bases. Germline V gene data show CDR1 as SGHNT and CDR2 as YYREEE (reference sequence). The CDR3 is 15 amino acids. V was pared by 0 bases and J by 9 bases, with 3 bases of the junction left unmatched. CDR3 nucleotides: TGTGCCAGCAGCTTGGCCGGGACTAGCGGGAGAACGCAGTATTTT. As protein: CASSLAGTSGRTQYF.

The chain recombines TRBV18 with TRBJ1-2, with 7 bases identical to TRBD1. CDR1 KGHSH and CDR2 LQKENI come from the germline V gene. This CDR3 region has 15 residues. V lost 2 bases, J lost 3 bases, and 6 bases stayed unmatched. As DNA, the CDR3 is TGTGCCAGCTCACCAAAAATAACAGGGGACTATGGCTACACCTTC. This translates into CASSPKITGDYGYTF.

This clonotype has at least ten counts. J is TRBJ1-5 and V is TRBV6-2 or TRBV6-3, with no clear D. Trimming took off 2 bases at V and 3 bases at J, with 8 bases between the two ends. This CDR3 spans 14 amino acids. Germline V CDR1 and CDR2: MNHEY, SVGEGT. DNA for the CDR3: TGTGCCAGCAGTTACGCGGGGAACAATCAGCCCCAGCATTTT. It encodes CASSYAGNNQPQHF.

This clonotype was seen at least ten times. This rearrangement joins TRBV7-2 to TRBJ1-2, with D unresolved. The V end was cut by 1 base, the J end by 6 bases, with 15 bases between. Germline CDR1 and CDR2: SGHTA and FQGNSA. There are 15 residues in the CDR3. Here the CDR3 DNA reads TGTGCCAGCAGCTTAGTTTTCGCGGGCGTCGATGGCTACACCTTC. Its protein is CASSLVFAGVDGYTF.

The chain couples TRBV11-2 to TRBJ1-4; D possibly corresponds to TRBD1 (6 bases). This CDR3 spans 16 amino acids. Germline assignment: CDR1 SGHAT and CDR2 FQNNGV. Deletions cut 7 bases from V and 8 bases from J, with 23 bases between. The DNA of the CDR3 is TGTGCCAGCACCCCGATAAGGGGGGGGGTAGGAGAAAAACTGTTTTTT. Translation: CASTPIRGGVGEKLFF.

This clonotype was seen repeatedly, ten times or more. CDR3 nucleotide sequence: TGTGCCAGCAGCCAAGCGTGGGATGGCTACACCTTC. Translating it yields CASSQAWDGYTF. The rearrangement joins TRBV14 to TRBJ1-2; D remains unclear. The CDR3 consists of 12 residues. Per the germline V gene, CDR1 is SGHDN and CDR2 is FVKESK. V shed 1 base and J shed 6 bases, with 6 bases lying between them.

The table lists this clonotype with a few counts. The V gene is TRBV7-9, the J gene TRBJ2-6; maybe TRBD1 (5 bases). The germline V and J ends were trimmed by 4 bases and 1 base, with 11 bases remaining between them. CDR3 length: 16 amino acids. Germline lookup yields CDR1 SEHNR and CDR2 FQNEAQ (reference sequence). The CDR3 loop reads CASSSGFRSGANVLTF. The DNA for the CDR3 is TGTGCCAGCAGCTCAGGGTTTAGGTCTGGGGCCAACGTCCTGACTTTC.

This clonotype was observed many times. The V gene is TRBV24-1, the J gene TRBJ1-3; D is undetermined. CDR3 length: 21 amino acids. Between the trimmed V and J ends, which lost 6 bases and 0 bases, there was a span of 29 bases. Per germline, CDR1 KGHDR and CDR2 SFDVKD. CDR3 sequence reads: CATSSRARRPSSESSGNTIYF. The CDR3 DNA follows: TGTGCCACCAGTTCTAGGGCACGCCGACCAAGTTCAGAGAGCTCTGGAAACACCATATATTTT.

This clonotype has more than one count but fewer than ten. The chain uses TRBV2 and TRBJ2-7, with D tentatively TRBD2 (6 bases). This CDR3 is 15 amino acids long. V shed 6 bases and J shed 6 bases, with 21 bases lying between them. Germline V lookup: CDR1 SNHLY, CDR2 FYNNEI. The CDR3 bases are TGTGCCAGCAGGGCAGAGGTAGCAGGGAGGACCGAGCAGTACTTC. Encoded protein: CASRAEVAGRTEQYF.

In its sample, this clonotype was seen many times. The genes are TRBV11-2 and TRBJ2-1; 7 bases align to TRBD2. Germline V gene lookup returns CDR1 SGHAT and CDR2 FQNNGV. The trim removed 1 base at V and 10 bases at J, leaving 16 bases unmatched. The CDR3 covers 17 residues. The CDR3 loop is CASSLAFRGEPSREQFF. As DNA, the CDR3 is TGTGCCAGCAGCTTAGCCTTCCGGGGGGAGCCCTCGAGGGAGCAGTTCTTC.

This clonotype was seen ten or more times. This chain joins TRBV6-6 and TRBJ2-1, with TRBD1 matching 8 bases. The CDR3 loop spans 15 amino acids. Per germline, CDR1 MNHNY and CDR2 SVGAGI (reference sequence). The V and J ends lost 2 bases and 6 bases, in that order; junction bases with no gene match: 6. DNA of the CDR3: TGTGCCAGCAGTTACGAAGGACAGGGTCGCAATGAGCAGTTCTTC. Translating it yields CASSYEGQGRNEQFF.

The rearrangement uses TRBV2 and TRBJ1-4; no reliable D call. The CDR3 loop spans 14 amino acids. Germline CDR1 SNHLY, CDR2 FYNNEI. Trimming removed 7 bases at V and 0 bases at J, with 9 bases between. The CDR3 region has the DNA TGTGCCAGCAAGTCATCGGCAACTAATGAAAAACTGTTTTTT. Its translation is CASKSSATNEKLFF.

The V gene is TRBV6-2 or TRBV6-3, the J gene TRBJ1-2; D is unclear. CDR3 length: 13 residues. V lost 6 bases and J lost 2, with 10 bases in between. CDR1 and CDR2 from the germline V gene are MNHEY and SVGEGT. The DNA for the CDR3 is TGTGCCAGCAGGGCTTATACGAACTATGGCTACACCTTC. This sequence encodes CASRAYTNYGYTF.

This clonotype was observed many times. The chain couples TRBV4-2 to TRBJ2-7; TRBD2 agrees at 13 bases. The CDR3 covers 17 residues. Losses at the gene ends were 5 bases for V and 5 bases for J; bases not matched to a gene: 12. The germline gives CDR1 LGHNA, CDR2 YNFKEQ. CDR3 in DNA: TGTGCCAGCAGCAAGAATTCGGGACTAGCGGGACCGCACGAGCAGTACTTC. It yields the protein CASSKNSGLAGPHEQYF.

The table lists this clonotype with many counts. The rearrangement links TRBV27 to TRBJ1-2, with TRBD1 as a possible D gene (5 bases). With 5 bases removed from V and 0 bases from J, the gap between germline ends came to 13 bases. The germline gives CDR1 MNHEY, CDR2 SMNVEV (reference sequence). This CDR3 is built from 15 residues. The CDR3 sequence: CASSDYQGANYGYTF. The CDR3 nucleotides read TGTGCCAGCAGTGATTATCAGGGAGCTAACTATGGCTACACCTTC.

This clonotype has ten or more counts. V and J are TRBV18 and TRBJ1-1, with D possibly TRBD1 on 6 matching bases. Trimming left V 4 bases short and J 3 bases short, with 9 bases between. Germline lookup yields CDR1 KGHSH and CDR2 LQKENI. CDR3 length: 13 amino acids. CDR3 amino acids: CASSRSGDTEAFF. In DNA form, the CDR3 reads TGTGCCAGCTCACGGTCAGGGGACACTGAAGCTTTCTTT.

This clonotype has just a few counts. The chain combines TRBV11-2 with TRBJ2-5; 9 bases line up with TRBD1. Germline V lookup: CDR1 SGHAT, CDR2 FQNNGV. The junction had 1 base not matched to a gene; V was cut back by 4 bases and J by 4 bases. This CDR3 contains 13 residues. The CDR3 coding sequence is TGTGCCAGCAGCTCGGACAGGGGAGAGACCCAGTACTTC. The encoded protein is CASSSDRGETQYF.

At least ten counts were recorded for this clonotype. The rearrangement joins TRBV7-8 to TRBJ1-1, with 8 nucleotides matching TRBD1. This CDR3 spans 15 amino acids. CDR1 SGHVS and CDR2 FQNEAQ come from the germline V gene. After removal of 3 bases from V and 4 bases from J, the junction contained 7 bases not matched to a gene. CDR3 amino acids: CASSFSGQGGTEAFF. The CDR3 DNA reads as TGTGCCAGCAGCTTTAGCGGACAGGGTGGCACTGAAGCTTTCTTT.

Only a few counts were recorded for this clonotype. As DNA, the CDR3 is TGTGCCAGCAGCGATTTGCTACGGGGGACCCAGTACTTC. Amino acid sequence: CASSDLLRGTQYF. V and J are TRBV6-1 and TRBJ2-5, with a possible D match to TRBD2 (5 bases). V shed 6 bases and J shed 7 bases, with 15 bases lying between them. The germline V gene has CDR1 MNHNS and CDR2 SASEGT. The CDR3 covers 13 residues.

This clonotype came up many times. The chain joins TRBV7-2 to TRBJ2-3; D tentatively reads TRBD1 or TRBD2 (6 bases each). Between the trimmed V and J ends, which lost 2 bases and 3 bases, there was a span of 15 bases. Per the germline V gene, CDR1 is SGHTA and CDR2 is FQGNSA. The CDR3 sequence is 16 residues long. This CDR3 is CASSLRGGGGTDTQYF. The CDR3, as DNA: TGTGCCAGCAGCTTACGGGGCGGAGGGGGGACAGATACGCAGTATTTT.

This clonotype was recorded at least ten times. This chain connects TRBV29-1 to TRBJ2-7; TRBD1 matches at 9 bases. In germline, CDR1 is SQVTM, CDR2 ANQGSEA. CDR3 size: 14 residues. V shed 6 bases and J 5 bases; nucleotides not matched to a gene: 11. The CDR3 DNA is TGCAGCGTCAAACACAGGGGGCGCGCTAACGAGCAGTACTTC. It translates to CSVKHRGRANEQYF.

This clonotype was counted a few times. The rearrangement uses TRBV19 and TRBJ2-1; a possible D gene is TRBD1 (6 bases). Trimming took 6 bases from V and 3 from J, leaving 15 bases between them. Germline CDR1 is LNHDA and CDR2 is SQIVND (reference sequence). The CDR3 covers 15 residues. The CDR3 here is CASRITGQYYNEQFF. The CDR3 nucleotides are TGTGCCAGTAGGATCACCGGACAGTACTACAATGAGCAGTTCTTC.

This clonotype was recorded at least ten times. The chain has TRBV6-6 and TRBJ1-1, with 7 bases aligning to TRBD1. This CDR3 spans 13 amino acids. Trimming at V came to 4 bases and at J to 5 bases, leaving 4 bases not matched to a gene. Per germline, CDR1 MNHNY and CDR2 SVGAGI (reference sequence). The CDR3 DNA reads TGTGCCAGCAGTTGGGACAGTGGTACTGAAGCTTTCTTT. This translates into CASSWDSGTEAFF.